The sample holds many counts of the clone carrying this TCR beta chain. Its antigen remains unknown. Notes on the study in general: The TCR gene usage of tumor memory CD4+ T cells clustered together with blood and lymph node memory CD4+ cells and with lymph node naive CD4+ cells.

After constant-region reverse-primer amplification, full-length variable regions underwent semi-nested PCR with Nested Universal Primer A. TCRdb called the 5' RACE reads again in MiXCR, with one record for every CDR3 protein. Of around 34,000 distinct CDR3 sequences in the sample, 25% to 30% were seen once. With V trimmed by 6 bases and J by 2 bases, 5 bases remained unmatched. Germline CDR1 and CDR2: SGHAT and FQDESV (reference sequence). This CDR3 comprises 14 residues. The sorted Tregs were CD4+CD25+CD127-/low cells. The sequence was collected from a female donor with breast cancer. The sequencing sample was made of tumor-infiltrating Tregs sorted from the breast tumor. This chain uses TRBV11-1 with TRBJ1-1, with 8 bases identical to TRBD1. CDR3 bases: TGTGCCAGCAGGGGCAGGGGGCCTAACACTGAAGCTTTCTTT. This gives the protein CASRGRGPNTEAFF.